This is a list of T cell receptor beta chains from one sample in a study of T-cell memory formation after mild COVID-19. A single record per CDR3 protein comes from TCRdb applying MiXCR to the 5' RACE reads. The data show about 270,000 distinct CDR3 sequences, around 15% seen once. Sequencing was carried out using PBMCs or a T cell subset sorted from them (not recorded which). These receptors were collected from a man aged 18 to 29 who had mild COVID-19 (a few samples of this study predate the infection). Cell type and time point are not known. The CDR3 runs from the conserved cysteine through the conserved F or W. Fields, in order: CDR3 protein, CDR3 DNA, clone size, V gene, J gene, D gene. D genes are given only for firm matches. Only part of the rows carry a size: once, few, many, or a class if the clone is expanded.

CDR3 protein: CASRPTGGEVNSQYF; CDR3 DNA: TGCGCCAGCAGGCCTACAGGGGGCGAGGTAAATTCGCAGTACTTC; clone size: few; V gene: TRBV5-1; J gene: TRBJ2-7; D gene: TRBD1
CDR3 protein: CASSPGATNEKLFF; CDR3 DNA: TGTGCCAGCTCACCCGGGGCAACTAATGAAAAACTGTTTTTT; clone size: many; V gene: TRBV18; J gene: TRBJ1-4; D gene: .
CDR3 protein: CSVERSRETQYF; CDR3 DNA: TGCAGCGTTGAAAGGTCCCGGGAGACCCAGTACTTC; clone size: few; V gene: TRBV29-1; J gene: TRBJ2-5; D gene: .
CDR3 protein: CARTDTQYF; CDR3 DNA: TGTGCCAGAACTGATACGCAGTATTTT; clone size: few; V gene: TRBV14; J gene: TRBJ2-3; D gene: .
CDR3 protein: CASSELSGNNSPLHF; CDR3 DNA: TGTGCCAGCAGTGAGCTTTCGGGGAATAATTCACCCCTCCACTTT; clone size: .; V gene: TRBV2; J gene: TRBJ1-6; D gene: .
CDR3 protein: CASSSQPGQGDEKLFF; CDR3 DNA: TGCGCCAGCAGCAGCCAACCCGGACAGGGGGATGAAAAACTGTTTTTT; clone size: many; V gene: TRBV4-3; J gene: TRBJ1-4; D gene: TRBD1
CDR3 protein: CGCRRDVLDTQYF; CDR3 DNA: TGTGGCTGCCGCCGGGACGTCCTTGATACGCAGTATTTT; clone size: few; V gene: TRBV6-2/TRBV6-3; J gene: TRBJ2-3; D gene: .
CDR3 protein: CASSFGSIYGYTF; CDR3 DNA: TGTGCCAGCAGCTTCGGCAGTATCTATGGCTACACCTTC; clone size: .; V gene: TRBV11-2; J gene: TRBJ1-2; D gene: .
CDR3 protein: CASSLALGNTGELFF; CDR3 DNA: TGTGCCAGCAGCTTAGCGTTGGGGAACACCGGGGAGCTGTTTTTT; clone size: .; V gene: TRBV7-2; J gene: TRBJ2-2; D gene: .
CDR3 protein: CAISESGENSPLHF; CDR3 DNA: TGTGCCATCAGTGAGTCAGGGGAGAATTCACCCCTCCACTTT; clone size: few; V gene: TRBV10-3; J gene: TRBJ1-6; D gene: .
CDR3 protein: CASSLGVSGYTF; CDR3 DNA: TGTGCCAGCAGTCTAGGGGTGAGTGGCTACACCTTC; clone size: few; V gene: TRBV12-3/TRBV12-4; J gene: TRBJ1-2; D gene: .
CDR3 protein: CASSPIDRYLQPQHF; CDR3 DNA: TGTGCCAGCAGCCCCATCGACAGGTATCTGCAGCCCCAGCATTTT; clone size: few; V gene: TRBV28; J gene: TRBJ1-5; D gene: .
CDR3 protein: CASSRGQGSTDTQYF; CDR3 DNA: TGCGCCAGCAGCCGGGGACAGGGGAGCACAGATACGCAGTATTTT; clone size: .; V gene: TRBV4-1; J gene: TRBJ2-3; D gene: TRBD1
CDR3 protein: CSAHREITDTQYF; CDR3 DNA: TGCAGTGCTCACCGGGAGATCACAGATACGCAGTATTTT; clone size: few; V gene: TRBV20-1; J gene: TRBJ2-3; D gene: .
CDR3 protein: CATSGPKRDIQYF; CDR3 DNA: TGTGCCACCAGCGGACCGAAAAGGGACATTCAGTACTTC; clone size: few; V gene: TRBV15; J gene: TRBJ2-4; D gene: .
CDR3 protein: CASSQTPGTDTQYF; CDR3 DNA: TGCGCCAGCAGCCAAACCCCGGGCACAGATACGCAGTATTTT; clone size: many; V gene: TRBV4-1; J gene: TRBJ2-3; D gene: .
CDR3 protein: CSVVAVGLAFF; CDR3 DNA: TGCAGCGTTGTAGCAGTGGGGTTAGCTTTCTTT; clone size: .; V gene: TRBV29-1; J gene: TRBJ1-1; D gene: .
CDR3 protein: CASRRTTHNSPLHF; CDR3 DNA: TGTGCCAGCAGGAGGACTACGCATAATTCACCCCTCCACTTT; clone size: few; V gene: TRBV12-3/TRBV12-4; J gene: TRBJ1-6; D gene: .
CDR3 protein: CASSPIGDRAHGYTF; CDR3 DNA: TGTGCCAGCAGTCCCATCGGGGACAGGGCCCATGGCTACACCTTC; clone size: few; V gene: TRBV12-3/TRBV12-4; J gene: TRBJ1-2; D gene: TRBD1
CDR3 protein: CASSLQGSTLHF; CDR3 DNA: TGTGCCAGCAGTTTACAGGGATCCACCCTCCACTTT; clone size: .; V gene: TRBV12-3/TRBV12-4; J gene: TRBJ1-6; D gene: .
CDR3 protein: CASSLRSIYGYTF; CDR3 DNA: TGTGCCAGCAGTTTGCGTTCGATCTATGGCTACACCTTC; clone size: .; V gene: TRBV28; J gene: TRBJ1-2; D gene: .
CDR3 protein: CASSAESGRNSPLHF; CDR3 DNA: TGTGCCAGCTCGGCCGAAAGCGGGCGTAATTCACCCCTCCACTTT; clone size: .; V gene: TRBV18; J gene: TRBJ1-6; D gene: .
CDR3 protein: CASSQTSPGEQFF; CDR3 DNA: TGTGCCAGCAGTCAGACTAGCCCGGGTGAGCAGTTCTTC; clone size: many; V gene: TRBV28; J gene: TRBJ2-1; D gene: TRBD2
CDR3 protein: CASSLDQGRTGYTF; CDR3 DNA: TGTGCCAGCAGCTTAGACCAGGGTCGAACTGGCTACACCTTC; clone size: .; V gene: TRBV7-2; J gene: TRBJ1-2; D gene: .
CDR3 protein: CASSLGVSAGEQYF; CDR3 DNA: TGTGCCAGCAGCTTGGGGGTCTCCGCGGGGGAGCAGTACTTC; clone size: many; V gene: TRBV5-4; J gene: TRBJ2-7; D gene: .
CDR3 protein: CASRHLGGSSYEQYF; CDR3 DNA: TGTGCCAGCAGGCACCTCGGGGGGAGCTCCTACGAGCAGTACTTC; clone size: few; V gene: TRBV6-5; J gene: TRBJ2-7; D gene: TRBD2
CDR3 protein: CASSPPGGRDTQYF; CDR3 DNA: TGTGCCAGCAGCCCCCCGGGGGGCCGAGATACGCAGTATTTT; clone size: few; V gene: TRBV7-2; J gene: TRBJ2-3; D gene: .
CDR3 protein: CASNDRAETQYF; CDR3 DNA: TGCGCCAGCAACGATCGGGCCGAGACCCAGTACTTC; clone size: few; V gene: TRBV10-2; J gene: TRBJ2-5; D gene: .
CDR3 protein: CASRRRQDQPQHF; CDR3 DNA: TGTGCCAGCAGGCGCCGACAGGATCAGCCCCAGCATTTT; clone size: .; V gene: TRBV12-3/TRBV12-4; J gene: TRBJ1-5; D gene: .
CDR3 protein: CASSHSGGFTGELFF; CDR3 DNA: TGTGCCAGCAGCCATAGCGGGGGCTTCACCGGGGAGCTGTTTTTT; clone size: .; V gene: TRBV12-3/TRBV12-4; J gene: TRBJ2-2; D gene: TRBD2
CDR3 protein: CASSFARLLADTQYF; CDR3 DNA: TGTGCCAGCAGCTTCGCCCGACTACTAGCAGATACGCAGTATTTT; clone size: .; V gene: TRBV7-2; J gene: TRBJ2-3; D gene: .
CDR3 protein: CASSGPGQGWEKLFF; CDR3 DNA: TGTGCCAGCAGCGGTCCGGGACAGGGGTGGGAAAAACTGTTTTTT; clone size: .; V gene: TRBV7-2; J gene: TRBJ1-4; D gene: TRBD1
CDR3 protein: CASTSGRGGDNEQFF; CDR3 DNA: TGCGCCAGCACCAGTGGGCGCGGGGGGGACAATGAGCAGTTCTTC; clone size: few; V gene: TRBV5-1; J gene: TRBJ2-1; D gene: TRBD2
CDR3 protein: CASSQRLTSSGNTIYF; CDR3 DNA: TGCGCCAGCAGCCAACGGCTAACTAGCTCTGGAAACACCATATATTTT; clone size: few; V gene: TRBV4-1; J gene: TRBJ1-3; D gene: .
CDR3 protein: CASSQERTETPVKLFF; CDR3 DNA: TGCGCCAGCAGCCAAGAAAGGACTGAGACGCCCGTAAAACTGTTTTTT; clone size: few; V gene: TRBV4-1; J gene: TRBJ1-4; D gene: .
CDR3 protein: CASSATTGGVWYGYTF; CDR3 DNA: TGTGCCAGCAGTGCCACCACAGGGGGGGTATGGTATGGCTACACCTTC; clone size: few; V gene: TRBV27; J gene: TRBJ1-2; D gene: TRBD1
CDR3 protein: CASRRADTQYF; CDR3 DNA: TGTGCCAGCAGAAGGGCAGATACGCAGTATTTT; clone size: few; V gene: TRBV4-2; J gene: TRBJ2-3; D gene: .
CDR3 protein: CASTPTAGARGNTIYF; CDR3 DNA: TGTGCCAGCACCCCCACCGCGGGGGCGAGAGGAAACACCATATATTTT; clone size: .; V gene: TRBV28; J gene: TRBJ1-3; D gene: .
CDR3 protein: CASSLWGGKSTDTQYF; CDR3 DNA: TGCGCCAGCAGCTTGTGGGGGGGGAAAAGCACAGATACGCAGTATTTT; clone size: .; V gene: TRBV5-1; J gene: TRBJ2-3; D gene: TRBD2
CDR3 protein: CATRYRQGVNTEAFF; CDR3 DNA: TGTGCCACCCGATACCGACAGGGGGTGAACACTGAAGCTTTCTTT; clone size: few; V gene: TRBV28; J gene: TRBJ1-1; D gene: TRBD1
CDR3 protein: CSASLLGYGYTF; CDR3 DNA: TGCAGTGCCAGCCTCCTCGGCTATGGCTACACCTTC; clone size: few; V gene: TRBV20-1; J gene: TRBJ1-2; D gene: .
CDR3 protein: CASSHDYQPQHF; CDR3 DNA: TGTGCCAGCAGCCATGACTATCAGCCCCAGCATTTT; clone size: few; V gene: TRBV6-6; J gene: TRBJ1-5; D gene: .
CDR3 protein: CASSRPRWRGDQETQYF; CDR3 DNA: TGCGCCAGCAGCCGGCCCCGGTGGCGGGGGGACCAAGAGACCCAGTACTTC; clone size: few; V gene: TRBV5-1; J gene: TRBJ2-5; D gene: TRBD2
CDR3 protein: CSATSTDTQYF; CDR3 DNA: TGCAGTGCTACCAGCACAGATACGCAGTATTTT; clone size: .; V gene: TRBV20-1; J gene: TRBJ2-3; D gene: .
CDR3 protein: CASSLGQGRSSPLHF; CDR3 DNA: TGTGCCAGCAGCTTAGGCCAGGGGAGAAGTTCACCCCTCCACTTT; clone size: .; V gene: TRBV11-2; J gene: TRBJ1-6; D gene: .
CDR3 protein: CASSRRVGQGVNNEKLFF; CDR3 DNA: TGTGCCAGCTCAAGGCGTGTGGGACAGGGGGTGAACAATGAAAAACTGTTTTTT; clone size: .; V gene: TRBV18; J gene: TRBJ1-4; D gene: TRBD1
CDR3 protein: CASTYSGSSHEQYF; CDR3 DNA: TGTGCCAGCACATATTCCGGATCCTCCCACGAGCAGTACTTC; clone size: few; V gene: TRBV12-3/TRBV12-4; J gene: TRBJ2-7; D gene: .
CDR3 protein: CSVEQGAKNIQYF; CDR3 DNA: TGCAGCGTTGAGCAGGGGGCCAAAAACATTCAGTACTTC; clone size: few; V gene: TRBV29-1; J gene: TRBJ2-4; D gene: .
CDR3 protein: CSAPRGAAPEQYF; CDR3 DNA: TGCAGTGCACCCCGCGGCGCGGCCCCCGAGCAGTACTTC; clone size: .; V gene: TRBV20-1; J gene: TRBJ2-7; D gene: .
CDR3 protein: CSVEGGEQFF; CDR3 DNA: TGCAGCGTTGAAGGTGGAGAGCAGTTCTTC; clone size: .; V gene: TRBV29-1; J gene: TRBJ2-1; D gene: .
CDR3 protein: CASSLELAGGKTQYF; CDR3 DNA: TGCGCCAGCAGCTTGGAACTAGCGGGGGGAAAGACCCAGTACTTC; clone size: many; V gene: TRBV5-1; J gene: TRBJ2-5; D gene: TRBD2